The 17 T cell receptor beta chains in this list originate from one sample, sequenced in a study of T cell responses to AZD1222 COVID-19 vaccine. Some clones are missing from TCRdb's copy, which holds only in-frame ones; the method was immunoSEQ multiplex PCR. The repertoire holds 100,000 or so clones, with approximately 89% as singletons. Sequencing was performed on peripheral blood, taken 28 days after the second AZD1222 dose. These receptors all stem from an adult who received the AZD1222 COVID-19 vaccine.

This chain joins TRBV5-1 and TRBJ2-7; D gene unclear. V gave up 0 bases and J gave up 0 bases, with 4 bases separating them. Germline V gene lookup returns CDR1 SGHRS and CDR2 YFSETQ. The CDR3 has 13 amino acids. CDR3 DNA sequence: TGCGCCAGCAGCTTGGCCAGCTCCTACGAGCAGTACTTC. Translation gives CASSLASSYEQYF.

CDR3 loop: CASSLGEGSEAFF. As DNA, the CDR3 is TGTGCCAGCAGTCTCGGGGAAGGTAGTGAAGCTTTCTTT. This chain links TRBV11-1 with TRBJ1-1, with D hard to call. The germline V gene encodes CDR1 SGHAT and CDR2 FQDESV (reference sequence). The CDR3 covers 13 residues. V lost 6 bases to trimming and J lost 7 bases, with 15 bases between them.

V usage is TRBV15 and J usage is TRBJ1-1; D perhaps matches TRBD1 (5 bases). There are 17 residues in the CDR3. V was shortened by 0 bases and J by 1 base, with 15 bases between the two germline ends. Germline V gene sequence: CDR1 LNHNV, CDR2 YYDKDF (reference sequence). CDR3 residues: CATSRDLGVGRNTEAFF. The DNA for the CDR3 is TGTGCCACCAGCAGAGATCTGGGGGTGGGCAGGAACACTGAAGCTTTCTTT.

This CDR3 is CASSKDRAPYEQYF. The CDR3 DNA follows: TGTGCCAGCAGTAAGGACAGGGCCCCCTACGAGCAGTACTTC. The V gene is TRBV28, the J gene TRBJ2-7; TRBD1 agrees at 8 bases. The CDR3 has 14 amino acids. The trim removed 5 bases at V and 2 bases at J, leaving 5 bases unmatched. The germline V gene has CDR1 MDHEN and CDR2 SYDVKM.

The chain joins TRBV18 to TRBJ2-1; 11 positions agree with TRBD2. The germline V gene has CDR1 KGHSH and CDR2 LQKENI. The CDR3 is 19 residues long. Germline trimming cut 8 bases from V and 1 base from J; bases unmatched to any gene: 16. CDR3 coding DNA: TGTGCCAGCCACCTCTCGGGACTAGCGGCGGGACGATCCTACAATGAGCAGTTCTTC. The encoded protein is CASHLSGLAAGRSYNEQFF.

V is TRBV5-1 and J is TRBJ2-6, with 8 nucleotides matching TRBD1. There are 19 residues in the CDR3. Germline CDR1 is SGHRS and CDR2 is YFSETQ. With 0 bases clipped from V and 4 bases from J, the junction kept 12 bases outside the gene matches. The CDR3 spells CASSLAQGATSGGANVLTF. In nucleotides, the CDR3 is TGCGCCAGCAGCTTGGCCCAGGGGGCGACCTCGGGCGGGGCCAACGTCCTGACTTTC.

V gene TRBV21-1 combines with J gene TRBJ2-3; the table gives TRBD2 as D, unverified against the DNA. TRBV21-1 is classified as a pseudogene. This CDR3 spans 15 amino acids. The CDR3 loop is CASSKVISGPDTQYF. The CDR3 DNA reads TGTGCCAGCAGCAAAGTGATTAGCGGCCCGGATACGCAGTATTTT.

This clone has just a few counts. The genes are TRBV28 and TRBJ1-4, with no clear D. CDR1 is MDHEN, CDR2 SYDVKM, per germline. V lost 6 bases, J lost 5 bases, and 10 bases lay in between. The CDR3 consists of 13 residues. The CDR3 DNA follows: TGTGCCAGCAGCGACTCACGAAATGAAAAACTGTTTTTT. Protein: CASSDSRNEKLFF.

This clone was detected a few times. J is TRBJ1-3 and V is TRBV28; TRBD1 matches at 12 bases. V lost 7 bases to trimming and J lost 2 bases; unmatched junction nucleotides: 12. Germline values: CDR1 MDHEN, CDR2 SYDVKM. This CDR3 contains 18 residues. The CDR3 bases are TGTGCCAGCAAAGGGATAGGGGGACAGGGGGCGGCTGGAAACACCATATATTTT. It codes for CASKGIGGQGAAGNTIYF.

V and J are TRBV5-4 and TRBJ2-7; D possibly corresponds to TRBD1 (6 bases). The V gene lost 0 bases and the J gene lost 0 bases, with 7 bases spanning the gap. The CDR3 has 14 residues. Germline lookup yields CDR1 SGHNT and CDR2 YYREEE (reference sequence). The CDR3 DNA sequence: TGTGCCAGCAGCTTGGGGGGGCTCTCCTACGAGCAGTACTTC. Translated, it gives CASSLGGLSYEQYF.

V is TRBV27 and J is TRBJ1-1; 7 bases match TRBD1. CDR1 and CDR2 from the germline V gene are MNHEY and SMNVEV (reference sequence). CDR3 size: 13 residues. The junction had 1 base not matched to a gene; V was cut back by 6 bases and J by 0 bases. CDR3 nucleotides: TGTGCCAGCAGGACAGGGATGAACACTGAAGCTTTCTTT. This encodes CASRTGMNTEAFF.

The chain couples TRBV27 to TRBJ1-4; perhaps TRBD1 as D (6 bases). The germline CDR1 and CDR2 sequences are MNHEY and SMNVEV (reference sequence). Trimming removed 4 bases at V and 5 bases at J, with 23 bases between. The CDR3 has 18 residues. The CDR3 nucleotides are TGTGCCAGCAGTTACCAGGGGCTCAGCCGACCGAGGAATGAAAAACTGTTTTTT. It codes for CASSYQGLSRPRNEKLFF.

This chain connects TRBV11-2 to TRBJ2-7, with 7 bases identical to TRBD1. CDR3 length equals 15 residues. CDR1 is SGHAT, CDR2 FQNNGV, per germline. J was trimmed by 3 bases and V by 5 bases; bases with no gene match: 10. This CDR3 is CASSTGQLVGYEQYF. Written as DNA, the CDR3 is TGTGCCAGCAGCACGGGACAGCTTGTGGGCTACGAGCAGTACTTC.

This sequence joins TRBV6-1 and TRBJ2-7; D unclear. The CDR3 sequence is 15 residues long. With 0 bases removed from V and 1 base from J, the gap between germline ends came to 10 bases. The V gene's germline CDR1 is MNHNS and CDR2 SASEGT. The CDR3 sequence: CASSEAKGPSYEQYF. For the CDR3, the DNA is TGTGCCAGCAGTGAAGCGAAAGGACCGTCCTACGAGCAGTACTTC.

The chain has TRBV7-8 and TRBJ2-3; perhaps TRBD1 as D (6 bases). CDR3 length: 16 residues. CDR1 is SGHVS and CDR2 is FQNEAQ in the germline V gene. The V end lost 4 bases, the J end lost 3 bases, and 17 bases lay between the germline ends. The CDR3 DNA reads TGTGCCAGCAGCTACCGGGACATAGGGTCAACAGATACGCAGTATTTT. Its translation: CASSYRDIGSTDTQYF.

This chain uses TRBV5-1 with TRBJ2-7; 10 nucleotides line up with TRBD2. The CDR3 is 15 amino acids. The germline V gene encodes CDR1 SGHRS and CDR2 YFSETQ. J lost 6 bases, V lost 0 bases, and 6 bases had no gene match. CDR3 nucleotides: TGCGCCAGCAGCTTGGTTAGTAGCGGGAGGCCCGAGCAGTACTTC. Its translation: CASSLVSSGRPEQYF.

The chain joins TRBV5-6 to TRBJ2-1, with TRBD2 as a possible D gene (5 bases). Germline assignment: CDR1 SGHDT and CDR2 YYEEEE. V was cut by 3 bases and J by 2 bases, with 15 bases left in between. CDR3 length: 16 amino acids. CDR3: CASSSDEGEPYNEQFF. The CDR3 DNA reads TGTGCCAGCAGCTCTGACGAGGGAGAACCCTACAATGAGCAGTTCTTC. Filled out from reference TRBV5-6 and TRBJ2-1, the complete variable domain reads DAGVTQSPTHLIKTRGQQVTLRCSPKSGHDTVSWYQQALGQGPQFIFQYYEEEERQRGNFPDRFSGHQFPNYSSELNVNALLLGDSALYLCASSSDEGEPYNEQFFGPGTRLTVL.